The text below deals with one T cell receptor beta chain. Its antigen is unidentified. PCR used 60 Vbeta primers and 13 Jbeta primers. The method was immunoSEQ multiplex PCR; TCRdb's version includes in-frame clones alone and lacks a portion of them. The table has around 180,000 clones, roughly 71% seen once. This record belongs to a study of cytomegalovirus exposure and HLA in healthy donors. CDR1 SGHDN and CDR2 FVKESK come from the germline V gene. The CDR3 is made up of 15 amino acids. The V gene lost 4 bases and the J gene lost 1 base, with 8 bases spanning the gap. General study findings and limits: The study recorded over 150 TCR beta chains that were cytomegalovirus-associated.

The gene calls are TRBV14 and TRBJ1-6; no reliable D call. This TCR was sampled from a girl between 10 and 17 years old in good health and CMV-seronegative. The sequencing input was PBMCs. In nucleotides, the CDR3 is TGTGCCAGCAGCCCTATAACGTCCTATAATTCACCCCTCCACTTT. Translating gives CASSPITSYNSPLHF.